Presented here are 16 T cell receptor beta chains from one specimen sequenced in a study of cytomegalovirus exposure and HLA in healthy donors. PCR primers comprised 60 Vbeta and 13 Jbeta primers. Only in-frame clones appear in the TCRdb table, and some are missing; sequencing was by immunoSEQ multiplex PCR. The sample shows around 130,000 clones, around 80% of them seen only once. The specimen was PBMCs. The source is a young man in good health and CMV-seronegative.

The V gene is TRBV4-1, the J gene TRBJ2-5; 9 nucleotides agree with TRBD2. Per germline, CDR1 MGHRA and CDR2 YSYEKL. The ends lost 0 bases at V and 1 base at J; junction bases unmatched: 3. This CDR3 comprises 16 residues. CDR3 nucleotides: TGCGCCAGCAGCCAAGAAGGCGGGGGGGCCCAAGAGACCCAGTACTTC. Amino acid sequence: CASSQEGGGAQETQYF.

This sequence joins TRBV6-5 and TRBJ1-5, with 7 nucleotides matching TRBD1. With 5 bases clipped from V and 7 bases from J, the junction kept 5 bases outside the gene matches. CDR1 is MNHEY and CDR2 is SVGAGI in the germline V gene. The CDR3 length is 13 residues. The CDR3, as DNA: TGTGCCAGCAGTCAAGACAGGGTACAGCCCCAGCATTTT. It specifies CASSQDRVQPQHF.

The rearrangement joins TRBV11-2 to TRBJ2-5; 10 positions agree with TRBD2. The germline gives CDR1 SGHAT, CDR2 FQNNGV. This CDR3 is 15 amino acids long. With 3 bases clipped from V and 2 bases from J, the junction kept 3 bases outside the gene matches. CDR3 DNA sequence: TGTGCCAGCAGCTTCAGCGGGGGGGTACAAGAGACCCAGTACTTC. This codes for CASSFSGGVQETQYF.

In the case of this clone: One end of the junction fails to match germline, which may point to a read error. This rearrangement joins TRBV19 to TRBJ2-6; 9 nucleotides match TRBD1. There are 12 residues in the CDR3. Germline V gene data show CDR1 as LNHDA and CDR2 as SQIVND (reference sequence). The CDR3 reads CASSIDQETGGF. The CDR3 DNA reads as TGTGCCAGTAGTATAGATCAAGAGACAGGGGGTTTC.

The chain joins TRBV5-4 to TRBJ1-1; 9 bases are shared with TRBD1. From germline, CDR1 is SGHNT and CDR2 YYREEE (reference sequence). Trimming took 5 bases from V and 7 from J; bases not matched to a gene: 9. This CDR3 region has 14 residues. The CDR3 loop is CASSFGQGFSEAFF. CDR3 sequence (DNA): TGTGCCAGCAGTTTTGGACAGGGGTTTAGTGAAGCTTTCTTT.

This chain joins TRBV5-1 and TRBJ1-1, with TRBD1 as a possible D gene (6 bases). Per germline, CDR1 SGHRS and CDR2 YFSETQ. This CDR3 has 14 amino acids. Trimming took 0 bases from V and 5 from J, leaving 11 bases between them. The CDR3 region is CASSLVPGETEAFF. The CDR3 DNA sequence: TGCGCCAGCAGCTTGGTGCCAGGGGAGACTGAAGCTTTCTTT.

The gene calls are TRBV30 and TRBJ2-7; 10 bases map to TRBD1. CDR3 length equals 13 residues. CDR1 and CDR2 (germline): GTSNPN, SVGIG (reference sequence). After removal of 5 bases from V and 5 bases from J, the junction contained 6 bases not matched to a gene. This CDR3 is CAWGGTGDDEQYF. The CDR3 DNA follows: TGTGCCTGGGGAGGGACAGGGGACGACGAGCAGTACTTC.

J is TRBJ1-2 and V is TRBV27; D remains ambiguous. The CDR3 totals 14 residues. CDR1 and CDR2 (germline): MNHEY, SMNVEV (reference sequence). V lost 5 bases, J lost 2 bases, and 12 bases lay in between. The CDR3 nucleotides are TGTGCCAGCAGTAAAGTTGGAGCAAACTATGGCTACACCTTC. Residues: CASSKVGANYGYTF.

V is TRBV5-4 and J is TRBJ1-2; possible D gene TRBD1, 6 bases. Germline assignment: CDR1 SGHNT and CDR2 YYREEE (reference sequence). Deletions cut 7 bases from V and 4 bases from J, with 26 bases between. The CDR3 is 17 residues long. As DNA, the CDR3 is TGTGCCAGCGCCACCGGCCCCCCAGCGGGGGCGAGCTATGGCTACACCTTC. Translated: CASATGPPAGASYGYTF.

The CDR3 bases are TGTGCCTGGAGTGTAAGGCAGGGGGGCACTGAAGCTTTCTTT. Translated: CAWSVRQGGTEAFF. The chain recombines TRBV30 with TRBJ1-1; TRBD1 matches at 7 bases. Germline assignment: CDR1 GTSNPN and CDR2 SVGIG (reference sequence). Unmatched junction bases numbered 5, after V lost 0 bases and J lost 4 bases. The CDR3 runs to 14 residues.

The chain couples TRBV4-1 to TRBJ2-2; D gene uncertain. The CDR3 runs to 14 residues. V was pared by 4 bases and J by 1 base, with 7 bases between. Germline-derived CDR1 and CDR2 are MGHRA and YSYEKL. The CDR3 spells CASSLGLNTGELFF. The DNA for the CDR3 is TGCGCCAGCAGCCTCGGTCTGAACACCGGGGAGCTGTTTTTT.

The rearrangement links TRBV11-2 to TRBJ1-5; TRBD1 matches 9 bases. In germline, CDR1 is SGHAT, CDR2 FQNNGV. The CDR3 loop spans 15 amino acids. With 5 bases clipped from V and 9 bases from J, the junction kept 11 bases outside the gene matches. In nucleotides, the CDR3 is TGTGCCAGCAGCCCAACGACAGGGGGAGGAACGCCCCAGCATTTT. Translating gives CASSPTTGGGTPQHF.

This chain connects TRBV19 to TRBJ2-2; unclear D gene. The V and J ends lost 5 bases and 6 bases respectively, with 7 bases between them. The germline V gene encodes CDR1 LNHDA and CDR2 SQIVND (reference sequence). The CDR3 loop spans 12 amino acids. Written as DNA, the CDR3 is TGTGCCAGTAGTGTCCCTCCCGGGGAGCTGTTTTTT. Protein: CASSVPPGELFF.

This sequence joins TRBV19 and TRBJ1-2; possible D gene TRBD1, 6 bases. V was pared by 4 bases and J by 6 bases, with 18 bases between. Germline V gene lookup returns CDR1 LNHDA and CDR2 SQIVND (reference sequence). This CDR3 has 15 residues. CDR3 region: CASSNERAGAHGYTF. DNA for the CDR3: TGTGCCAGTAGTAACGAGCGGGCGGGGGCTCATGGCTACACCTTC.

In DNA, the CDR3 is TGCGCCAGCAGCTGGGAGAGCTCTGGAAACACCATATATTTT. It specifies CASSWESSGNTIYF. V usage is TRBV5-1 and J usage is TRBJ1-3; D uncertain. The CDR3 is made up of 14 amino acids. Germline V gene sequence: CDR1 SGHRS, CDR2 YFSETQ. Trimming took 3 bases from V and 0 from J, leaving 7 bases between them.

With respect to this clone: One junction end does not reproduce the germline sequence, and a read error may be involved. The rearrangement joins TRBV7-2 to TRBJ2-7; 8 positions agree with TRBD1. The CDR3 spans 16 residues. Germline CDR1 SGHTA, CDR2 FQGNSA. The CDR3 DNA reads as TGTGCCAGCAGCTTAGCCATTGGAGGGACAGGCCCCTCCCCAGACTTC. This translates into CASSLAIGGTGPSPDF.